Below are 19 T cell receptor beta chains sequenced from a single sample in a study of blood T cell repertoires in COVID-19. The table came from immunoSEQ multiplex PCR; TCRdb's copy has only in-frame clones and leaves some out. The sample contains some 150,000 clones, about 89% of which appear only once. Sample: peripheral blood. These receptors were collected from a man aged 65-85 years with acute or convalescent COVID-19.

V and J are TRBV28 and TRBJ1-1; TRBD1 aligns across 8 bases. This CDR3 region has 15 residues. CDR1 is MDHEN and CDR2 is SYDVKM in the germline V gene. V gave up 5 bases and J gave up 4 bases; unmatched junction bases: 9. Here the CDR3 DNA reads TGTGCCAGCAGTCCTCCGACAGGGGTGGGCACTGAAGCTTTCTTT. Translation gives CASSPPTGVGTEAFF.

This clone was counted a few times. The rearrangement links TRBV4-2 to TRBJ1-2; 8 bases align to TRBD1. Germline CDR1 reads LGHNA; CDR2 reads YNFKEQ. V lost 5 bases to trimming and J lost 7 bases; unmatched junction nucleotides: 9. CDR3 length equals 14 residues. The CDR3 nucleotides read TGTGCCAGCAGCTACCAGACAGGGGAGGGTGGCTACACCTTC. Amino acids: CASSYQTGEGGYTF.

This clone was recorded once. V gene TRBV3-1 (or the pseudogene TRBV3-2) combines with J gene TRBJ2-7; perhaps TRBD1 as D (5 bases). V was clipped by 9 bases and J by 3 bases, with 12 bases between them. The CDR3 consists of 12 residues. Germline CDR1 and CDR2: LGHDT and YNNKEL (reference sequence). CDR3 nucleotide sequence: TGTGCCAGGAAGGGGCTGCACTACGAGCAGTACTTC. It encodes CARKGLHYEQYF.

The chain combines TRBV29-1 with TRBJ2-7; 9 bases fit TRBD2. Per the germline V gene, CDR1 is SQVTM and CDR2 is ANQGSEA. The CDR3 runs to 13 residues. Germline trimming cut 3 bases from V and 5 bases from J; bases unmatched to any gene: 5. In DNA form, the CDR3 reads TGCAGCGTTGATTTTAGCGGGGGAAACGAGCAGTACTTC. Its protein product is CSVDFSGGNEQYF.

V usage is TRBV18 and J usage is TRBJ1-5; 7 positions agree with TRBD1. The length of the CDR3 is 13 residues. Trimming at V came to 5 bases and at J to 7 bases, leaving 5 bases not matched to a gene. Germline CDR1 is KGHSH and CDR2 is LQKENI. The CDR3 region has the DNA TGTGCCAGCTCATCAGGGGGTAGCCAGCCCCAGCATTTT. Translated, it gives CASSSGGSQPQHF.

The rearrangement links TRBV10-3 to TRBJ1-4, with D perhaps matching TRBD1 (6 bases). The germline gives CDR1 ENHRY, CDR2 SYGVKD. Trimming pared 3 bases from V and 7 bases from J, leaving 21 bases between. The CDR3 is made up of 17 amino acids. CDR3 DNA: TGTGCCATCAGTGAAGTCAGGCAGGGGTGGGGAAGTGAAAAACTGTTTTTT. Translation: CAISEVRQGWGSEKLFF.

The CDR3 reads CASSLSGQGANYGYTF. The CDR3 DNA reads TGTGCCAGCAGTTTATCGGGGCAGGGGGCAAACTATGGCTACACCTTC. This chain joins TRBV27 and TRBJ1-2, with 8 nucleotides matching TRBD1. This CDR3 contains 16 residues. V trimming: 0 bases; J trimming: 2 bases; junction bases outside the gene matches: 5. CDR1 and CDR2 (germline): MNHEY, SMNVEV (reference sequence).

The chain carries TRBV30 and TRBJ1-6; D not certain. Trimming pared 3 bases from V and 13 bases from J, leaving 10 bases between. The CDR3 totals 11 residues. The germline gives CDR1 GTSNPN, CDR2 SVGIG (reference sequence). The CDR3 protein is CAWSYGGPLHF. Here the CDR3 DNA reads TGTGCCTGGAGCTACGGCGGGCCCCTCCACTTT.

Here the CDR3 reads CASRPLGGEMNTEAFF. For the CDR3, the DNA is TGTGCCAGCAGGCCCTTAGGAGGAGAGATGAACACTGAAGCTTTCTTT. This chain links TRBV28 with TRBJ1-1; D not certain. V gave up 6 bases and J gave up 0 bases, with 17 bases separating them. The CDR3 is 16 amino acids. Looked up from germline, CDR1 is MDHEN and CDR2 is SYDVKM.

V and J are TRBV23-1 and TRBJ1-3, with unresolved D. Being an ORF, TRBV23-1 has a function that is uncertain. There are 16 residues in the CDR3. V dropped 3 bases and J dropped 2 bases, with 14 bases sitting between them. For the CDR3, the DNA is TGCGCCAGCAGTCACCCCCAGCGCGTTGCTGGAAACACCATATATTTT. Translating gives CASSHPQRVAGNTIYF.

In its sample, this clone was seen once. The V call is TRBV7-9, the J call TRBJ2-1; D is perhaps TRBD2 (6 bases). Germline CDR1 reads SEHNR; CDR2 reads FQNEAQ (reference sequence). V was shortened by 1 base and J by 9 bases, with 10 bases between the two germline ends. There are 13 residues in the CDR3. CDR3 in amino acids: CASSLVSEGEQFF. In DNA, the CDR3 is TGTGCCAGCAGCTTAGTGTCGGAGGGTGAGCAGTTCTTC.

The V gene is TRBV5-4, the J gene TRBJ2-3, with D perhaps TRBD1 (6 bases). The CDR3 totals 13 residues. Germline CDR1 SGHNT, CDR2 YYREEE (reference sequence). Trimming shortened V by 5 bases and J by 5 bases, and 12 bases separated the two germline ends. CDR3 in DNA: TGTGCCAGCAGTTGGATACAGGGAGATACGCAGTATTTT. It is translated as CASSWIQGDTQYF.

The chain recombines TRBV4-1 with TRBJ2-1, with a weak D call TRBD2 (7 bases). Germline V gene lookup returns CDR1 MGHRA and CDR2 YSYEKL. The V gene lost 4 bases and the J gene lost 8 bases, with 18 bases spanning the gap. The CDR3 totals 15 residues. The CDR3 DNA reads TGCGCCAGCAGCCTGGGAGGGGGACCATCCCATGAGCAGTTCTTC. Protein sequence: CASSLGGGPSHEQFF.

The J gene is TRBJ2-7, the V gene TRBV7-2; a weak D match, TRBD1 (6 bases). The CDR3 loop spans 13 amino acids. Germline values: CDR1 SGHTA, CDR2 FQGNSA. Trimming left V 4 bases short and J 4 bases short, with 11 bases between. The CDR3 DNA reads as TGTGCCAGCAGCTCGTTCACAGGGTACGAGCAGTACTTC. It yields the protein CASSSFTGYEQYF.

This clone was observed a few times. V gene TRBV19 combines with J gene TRBJ1-5; D remains ambiguous. The CDR3 runs to 14 residues. The germline V gene has CDR1 LNHDA and CDR2 SQIVND (reference sequence). The V gene lost 5 bases and the J gene lost 3 bases, with 11 bases spanning the gap. CDR3 loop: CASSPRVSNQPQHF. CDR3 in DNA: TGTGCCAGTAGTCCCCGGGTCTCCAATCAGCCCCAGCATTTT.

This clone was observed a handful of times. V gene TRBV29-1 combines with J gene TRBJ2-1; weak D call: TRBD2 (5 bases). Looked up from germline, CDR1 is SQVTM and CDR2 is ANQGSEA. The CDR3 is 15 amino acids. Trimming stripped 7 bases from V and 4 bases from J, with 20 bases between. CDR3 sequence reads: CSGRRAGGFYNEQFF. CDR3 sequence (DNA): TGCAGCGGGCGTCGTGCGGGTGGCTTTTACAATGAGCAGTTCTTC.

The gene calls are TRBV29-1 and TRBJ2-7, with 7 nucleotides matching TRBD1. V lost 3 bases, J lost 5 bases, and 4 bases stayed unmatched. From germline, CDR1 is SQVTM and CDR2 ANQGSEA. This CDR3 region has 12 residues. CDR3 residues: CSVDTGADEQYF. The CDR3 DNA reads as TGCAGCGTTGACACAGGGGCGGACGAGCAGTACTTC.

The chain is built from TRBV7-3 and TRBJ2-7, with D perhaps TRBD1 (6 bases). From germline, CDR1 is SGHTA and CDR2 FQGTGA. This CDR3 contains 13 residues. Trimming pared 2 bases from V and 8 bases from J, leaving 13 bases between. The CDR3, as DNA: TGTGCCAGCAGCTTAGGGGGACAAGATAAGCAGTACTTC. Translating gives CASSLGGQDKQYF. The entire variable domain, with the rest obtained from reference TRBV7-3 and TRBJ2-7, is as follows: GAGVSQTPSNKVTEKGKYVELRCDPISGHTALYWYRQSLGQGPEFLIYFQGTGAADDSGLPNDRFFAVRPEGSVSTLKIQRTERGDSAVYLCASSLGGQDKQYFGPGTRLTVT.

The rearrangement links TRBV7-2 to TRBJ1-6, with TRBD1 identical over 8 bases. The CDR3 consists of 14 residues. CDR1 is SGHTA and CDR2 is FQGNSA in the germline V gene. The V segment lost 5 bases and the J segment 8 bases; nucleotides outside the gene matches: 5. CDR3 coding DNA: TGTGCCAGCAGCCTGCTGACAGGGGATTCACCCCTCCACTTT. This sequence encodes CASSLLTGDSPLHF.